The T cell receptor beta chain described here comes from a study of blood T cell repertoires in COVID-19. Only in-frame clones appear in the TCRdb table, and some are missing; sequencing was by immunoSEQ multiplex PCR. Of about 270,000 clones in the sample, approximately 83% were seen once. Per the germline V gene, CDR1 is SGDLS and CDR2 is YYNGEE. CDR3 length equals 14 residues. V lost 0 bases to trimming and J lost 3 bases, with 7 bases between them. This chain joins TRBV9 and TRBJ1-5; a possible D gene is TRBD1 (5 bases). The source of this sequence is a woman in her 70s with acute or convalescent COVID-19. The material sequenced was peripheral blood. DNA of the CDR3: TGTGCCAGCAGCGTAGGCAGGGTCAATCAGCCCCAGCATTTT. Translated: CASSVGRVNQPQHF.